Below, 18 T cell receptor beta chains from the same sample are listed, as sequenced in a study of blood T cell repertoires in COVID-19. Generated by immunoSEQ multiplex PCR, the TCRdb table keeps only in-frame clones and is missing some. Seen here are more than 95,000 clones, approximately 74% observed once, and the top ten hold approximately 6%. Sequencing was carried out using peripheral blood. The receptors were gathered from a man aged 80 or over with COVID-19, enrolled during active disease.

The gene calls are TRBV12-3 or TRBV12-4 and TRBJ1-1; a possible D gene is TRBD1 (5 bases). This CDR3 contains 13 residues. Trimming removed 3 bases at V and 1 base at J, with 6 bases between. The CDR3 DNA reads TGTGCCAGCAGTTTGGGGCAGAACACTGAAGCTTTCTTT. Encoded protein: CASSLGQNTEAFF.

V usage is TRBV18 and J usage is TRBJ2-7; tentative D call: TRBD1 (6 bases). This CDR3 has 13 residues. The germline V and J ends were trimmed by 3 bases and 3 bases, with 9 bases remaining between them. Looked up from germline, CDR1 is KGHSH and CDR2 is LQKENI. The CDR3 spells CASSPGQSYEQYF. CDR3 DNA: TGTGCCAGCTCACCGGGACAAAGCTACGAGCAGTACTTC. Using reference TRBV18 and TRBJ2-7 for the parts outside the CDR3, the full variable domain is NAGVMQNPRHLVRRRGQEARLRCSPMKGHSHVYWYRQLPEEGLKFMVYLQKENIIDESGMPKERFSAEFPKEGPSILRIQQVVRGDSAAYFCASSPGQSYEQYFGPGTRLTVT.

This chain joins TRBV6-2 or TRBV6-3 and TRBJ1-2; 8 bases fit TRBD1. The CDR3 has 13 amino acids. From germline, CDR1 is MNHEY and CDR2 SVGEGT. Trimming took 0 bases from V and 8 from J; bases not matched to a gene: 2. The CDR3 sequence: CASSYSRGRGYTF. The CDR3 region has the DNA TGTGCCAGCAGTTACTCCAGGGGGCGAGGCTACACCTTC.

This clone was detected only once. The rearrangement links TRBV3-1 (or the pseudogene TRBV3-2) to TRBJ1-2; 8 positions match TRBD1. Germline values: CDR1 LGHDT, CDR2 YNNKEL (reference sequence). The CDR3 covers 13 residues. V trimming: 7 bases; J trimming: 6 bases; junction bases outside the gene matches: 7. For the CDR3, the DNA is TGTGCCAGCACCTGGACAGGGACGAATGGCTACACCTTC. Translation gives CASTWTGTNGYTF.

This chain uses TRBV9 with TRBJ2-7, with 13 bases lining up with TRBD2. The J segment lost 6 bases and the V segment lost 0 bases, leaving 3 bases of the junction unmatched. Germline V gene sequence: CDR1 SGDLS, CDR2 YYNGEE. The CDR3 spans 15 residues. In DNA, the CDR3 is TGTGCCAGCAGCGTAGGGACTAGCGGGAGACGCGAGCAGTACTTC. This encodes CASSVGTSGRREQYF.

The chain has TRBV5-1 and TRBJ2-5; 8 nucleotides match TRBD2. The CDR3 length is 15 residues. V was pared by 0 bases and J by 4 bases, with 5 bases of the junction left unmatched. CDR1 is SGHRS, CDR2 YFSETQ, per germline. The CDR3 DNA reads TGCGCCAGCAGCTTGGCGTCGGGAGGGCGAGAGACCCAGTACTTC. Protein product: CASSLASGGRETQYF. Using reference TRBV5-1 and TRBJ2-5 for the parts outside the CDR3, the full variable domain is KAGVTQTPRYLIKTRGQQVTLSCSPISGHRSVSWYQQTPGQGLQFLFEYFSETQRNKGNFPGRFSGRQFSNSRSEMNVSTLELGDSALYLCASSLASGGRETQYFGPGTRLLVL.

This clone was counted a few times. The chain employs TRBV24-1 and TRBJ2-1; the D gene is possibly TRBD2 (6 bases). The ends were cut back, 0 bases at V and 0 bases at J, with 8 bases in the middle. The CDR3 has 16 amino acids. Germline V CDR1 and CDR2: KGHDR, SFDVKD. The CDR3 region is CATSDLAGPSYNEQFF. CDR3 DNA: TGTGCCACCAGTGATTTGGCGGGACCCTCCTACAATGAGCAGTTCTTC.

V gene TRBV6-1 combines with J gene TRBJ2-1; 12 positions agree with TRBD2. After removal of 2 bases from V and 10 bases from J, the junction contained 18 bases not matched to a gene. Germline loops: CDR1 MNHNS, CDR2 SASEGT. The CDR3 loop spans 19 amino acids. This chain's CDR3 is CASSERQLNPGLAGGEQFF. The DNA of the CDR3 is TGTGCCAGCAGTGAAAGACAGCTAAACCCGGGACTAGCGGGTGGGGAGCAGTTCTTC.

V usage is TRBV6-5 and J usage is TRBJ2-2; TRBD2 agrees at 8 bases. The CDR3 totals 16 residues. V trimming: 2 bases; J trimming: 3 bases; junction bases outside the gene matches: 5. Germline V gene sequence: CDR1 MNHEY, CDR2 SVGAGI. The CDR3 sequence is CASSYASSGYTGELFF. The CDR3 region has the DNA TGTGCCAGCAGTTACGCGTCTAGCGGGTACACCGGGGAGCTGTTTTTT.

This clone was counted many times. The gene calls are TRBV28 and TRBJ2-7; a possible D gene is TRBD2 (6 bases). CDR1 is MDHEN and CDR2 is SYDVKM in the germline V gene. Trimming left V 2 bases short and J 3 bases short, with 17 bases between. This CDR3 is 16 amino acids long. CDR3 in DNA: TGTGCCAGCAGTTTAGAGATCGCCGGGGGATTCTACGAGCAGTACTTC. As protein: CASSLEIAGGFYEQYF.

This rearrangement joins TRBV29-1 to TRBJ2-2; 7 nucleotides align to TRBD2. The CDR3 runs to 14 residues. CDR1 is SQVTM, CDR2 ANQGSEA, per germline. The V and J ends lost 5 bases and 0 bases, in that order; junction bases with no gene match: 3. In DNA, the CDR3 is TGCAGCGTTCGGCGGGGGACGAACACCGGGGAGCTGTTTTTT. It is translated as CSVRRGTNTGELFF.

The chain is built from TRBV7-3 and TRBJ1-2; TRBD1 matches 7 bases. The ends lost 4 bases at V and 6 bases at J; junction bases unmatched: 5. This CDR3 is 13 amino acids long. From germline, CDR1 is SGHTA and CDR2 FQGTGA. CDR3 residues: CASSYPGGNGYTF. CDR3 bases: TGTGCCAGCAGCTACCCAGGGGGGAATGGCTACACCTTC.

The chain is built from TRBV5-1 and TRBJ2-7; 9 bases align to TRBD1. This CDR3 is 14 amino acids long. The junction had 7 bases not matched to a gene; V was cut back by 4 bases and J by 5 bases. CDR1 and CDR2 from the germline V gene are SGHRS and YFSETQ. The CDR3 reads CASSPGQGNNEQYF. The CDR3 DNA reads as TGCGCCAGCAGCCCGGGACAGGGTAACAACGAGCAGTACTTC.

Concerning this clone: The same CDR3 can be traced to other DNA sequences in this sample. The chain employs TRBV9 and TRBJ1-1; no clear D gene. V lost 0 bases to trimming and J lost 0 bases, with 6 bases between them. Germline-derived CDR1 and CDR2 are SGDLS and YYNGEE. The CDR3 is made up of 14 amino acids. CDR3 region: CASSVGQVNTEAFF. Here the CDR3 DNA reads TGTGCCAGCAGCGTAGGGCAGGTGAACACTGAAGCTTTCTTT.

The V call is TRBV9, the J call TRBJ2-6; weak D call: TRBD1 (5 bases). The germline gives CDR1 SGDLS, CDR2 YYNGEE. The CDR3 spans 15 residues. With 1 base removed from V and 0 bases from J, the gap between germline ends came to 5 bases. CDR3 DNA: TGTGCCAGCAGCGTACAGGGCTCTGGGGCCAACGTCCTGACTTTC. Translated, it gives CASSVQGSGANVLTF.

The V call is TRBV5-1, the J call TRBJ1-2; 8 bases map to TRBD1. J lost 6 bases, V lost 4 bases, and 5 bases had no gene match. The germline V gene encodes CDR1 SGHRS and CDR2 YFSETQ. CDR3 length: 13 amino acids. DNA for the CDR3: TGCGCCAGCAGCCCGGGACAGGTCCATGGCTACACCTTC. Translating gives CASSPGQVHGYTF.

The J gene is TRBJ2-1, the V gene TRBV18, with 12 bases lining up with TRBD2. The CDR3 length is 18 residues. Germline V CDR1 and CDR2: KGHSH, LQKENI. V was pared by 2 bases and J by 6 bases, with 11 bases of the junction left unmatched. DNA for the CDR3: TGTGCCAGCTCACCATATCCTAGCGGGAGGGCCACTAGCAATGAGCAGTTCTTC. Protein product: CASSPYPSGRATSNEQFF.

This clone was picked up one time. The chain has TRBV28 and TRBJ2-7; 9 bases agree with TRBD1. CDR3 length equals 14 residues. Per germline, CDR1 MDHEN and CDR2 SYDVKM. V lost 5 bases, J lost 6 bases, and 8 bases stayed unmatched. The CDR3 nucleotides read TGTGCCAGCAGTACCCGGACAGGGGACGGCGAGCAGTACTTC. Protein sequence: CASSTRTGDGEQYF. The whole variable domain, remainder taken from reference TRBV28 and TRBJ2-7, is DVKVTQSSRYLVKRTGEKVFLECVQDMDHENMFWYRQDPGLGLRLIYFSYDVKMKEKGDIPEGYSVSREKKERFSLILESASTNQTSMYLCASSTRTGDGEQYFGPGTRLTVT.